These 15 T cell receptor beta chains share one sample of origin, sequenced in a study of blood T cell repertoires in COVID-19. Sequencing used immunoSEQ multiplex PCR; TCRdb keeps in-frame clones, though not all of them. This sample yields around 140,000 clones, of which roughly nine tenths are seen a single time; 10% to 15% belongs to the top ten. The sequenced sample consisted of peripheral blood. All receptors come from a young man with COVID-19, enrolled during active disease.

J is TRBJ2-5 and V is TRBV7-9, with D perhaps TRBD2 (5 bases). This CDR3 region has 18 residues. Germline assignment: CDR1 SEHNR and CDR2 FQNEAQ (reference sequence). V dropped 5 bases and J dropped 0 bases, with 22 bases sitting between them. The CDR3 DNA reads as TGTGCCAGCAGCACGAGGCGGAGGAGCCAGACGTACCAAGAGACCCAGTACTTC. Translating it yields CASSTRRRSQTYQETQYF.

V gene TRBV10-3 combines with J gene TRBJ1-3, with TRBD1 matching 10 bases. Germline lookup yields CDR1 ENHRY and CDR2 SYGVKD. This CDR3 is built from 17 residues. V lost 6 bases, J lost 1 base, and 9 bases stayed unmatched. The CDR3, as DNA: TGTGCCATCAGGGCCCCTCGGACAGGGGGATCTGGAAACACCATATATTTT. It codes for CAIRAPRTGGSGNTIYF.

The gene calls are TRBV27 and TRBJ2-3; 9 positions agree with TRBD2. The germline V gene encodes CDR1 MNHEY and CDR2 SMNVEV (reference sequence). V trimming: 5 bases; J trimming: 9 bases; junction bases outside the gene matches: 18. The CDR3 sequence is 17 residues long. The CDR3 sequence is CASSLPGGREGRPTQYF. CDR3 in DNA: TGTGCCAGCAGTCTACCCGGTGGGCGGGAGGGCCGGCCCACGCAGTATTTT.

J is TRBJ1-1 and V is TRBV4-3, with TRBD1 as a possible D gene (6 bases). Germline V lookup: CDR1 LGHNA, CDR2 YSLEER. The CDR3 is 15 amino acids. Between the trimmed V and J ends, which lost 0 bases and 3 bases, there was a span of 11 bases. The CDR3 sequence: CASSQDLGAYTEAFF. The CDR3 bases are TGCGCCAGCAGCCAAGATCTGGGGGCGTACACTGAAGCTTTCTTT.

The rearrangement uses TRBV28 and TRBJ2-1; 13 positions match TRBD2. The CDR3 consists of 16 residues. The germline V gene has CDR1 MDHEN and CDR2 SYDVKM. J gave up 10 bases and V 5 bases, and 11 bases lay outside the gene matches. CDR3 sequence (DNA): TGTGCCAGCAGTATCCACGGGACTAGCGGGATCGACGAGCAGTTCTTC. Translation: CASSIHGTSGIDEQFF.

J is TRBJ2-7 and V is TRBV9; D perhaps matches TRBD1 (5 bases). Looked up from germline, CDR1 is SGDLS and CDR2 is YYNGEE. The CDR3 spans 15 residues. V dropped 4 bases and J dropped 6 bases, with 20 bases sitting between them. DNA for the CDR3: TGTGCCAGCAGCCCCCAGCCAGGGTTCTTTGGCGAGCAGTACTTC. It codes for CASSPQPGFFGEQYF. Filled out from reference TRBV9 and TRBJ2-7, the complete variable domain reads DSGVTQTPKHLITATGQRVTLRCSPRSGDLSVYWYQQSLDQGLQFLIQYYNGEERAKGNILERFSAQQFPDLHSELNLSSLELGDSALYFCASSPQPGFFGEQYFGPGTRLTVT.

The chain uses TRBV29-1 and TRBJ1-1; 8 bases align to TRBD1. Germline loops: CDR1 SQVTM, CDR2 ANQGSEA. Trimming removed 1 base from V and 1 base from J; junction bases left unmatched: 5. The CDR3 is 15 residues long. CDR3 sequence: CSVEGGQEKNTEAFF. DNA of the CDR3: TGCAGCGTTGAAGGGGGACAGGAGAAGAACACTGAAGCTTTCTTT.

This chain connects TRBV7-2 to TRBJ1-2, with D uncertain. With 4 bases removed from V and 5 bases from J, the gap between germline ends came to 8 bases. Germline V gene data show CDR1 as SGHTA and CDR2 as FQGNSA. The CDR3 spans 12 residues. CDR3 in amino acids: CASSSTGYGYTF. In nucleotides, the CDR3 is TGTGCCAGCAGCTCGACGGGGTATGGCTACACCTTC. Complete variable domain (other parts from reference TRBV7-2 and TRBJ1-2): GAGVSQSPSNKVTEKGKDVELRCDPISGHTALYWYRQSLGQGLEFLIYFQGNSAPDKSGLPSDRFSAERTGGSVSTLTIQRTQQEDSAVYLCASSSTGYGYTFGSGTRLTVV.

This rearrangement joins TRBV12-5 to TRBJ2-1, with D maybe TRBD2 (5 bases). The ends were cut back, 6 bases at V and 0 bases at J, with 18 bases in the middle. The length of the CDR3 is 17 residues. Looked up from germline, CDR1 is LGHNT and CDR2 is FRNRAP. CDR3 protein: CASGGRRATSSYNEQFF. DNA for the CDR3: TGTGCTAGTGGAGGACGGCGGGCGACAAGCTCCTACAATGAGCAGTTCTTC. The variable domain in full, completed from reference TRBV12-5 and TRBJ2-1, reads DARVTQTPRHKVTEMGQEVTMRCQPILGHNTVFWYRQTMMQGLELLAYFRNRAPLDDSGMPKDRFSAEMPDATLATLKIQPSEPRDSAVYFCASGGRRATSSYNEQFFGPGTRLTVL.

The chain combines TRBV13 with TRBJ2-7, with D possibly TRBD2 on 6 matching bases. CDR3 length: 14 residues. Trimming removed 0 bases at V and 4 bases at J, with 10 bases between. The germline V gene has CDR1 PRHDT and CDR2 FYEKMQ (reference sequence). The DNA of the CDR3 is TGTGCCAGCAGCTTAGGCCGGAGGGGTTACGAGCAGTACTTC. It translates to CASSLGRRGYEQYF.

Here the CDR3 reads CASSNRGGLEQYF. For the CDR3, the DNA is TGTGCCAGCTCTAACAGGGGTGGCCTCGAGCAGTACTTC. This chain uses TRBV25-1 with TRBJ2-7, with 7 positions matching TRBD1. The CDR3 runs 13 residues. V was pared by 8 bases and J by 6 bases, with 10 bases of the junction left unmatched. Looked up from germline, CDR1 is MGHDK and CDR2 is SYGVNS.

The chain is built from TRBV5-6 and TRBJ1-6; TRBD1 might be the D (5 bases). Trimming left V 4 bases short and J 8 bases short, with 16 bases between. The CDR3 has 15 amino acids. CDR1 and CDR2 from the germline V gene are SGHDT and YYEEEE. CDR3 amino acids: CASSRYRYEDSPLHF. The CDR3 bases are TGTGCCAGCAGCAGGTACAGGTACGAGGATTCACCCCTCCACTTT.

The chain links TRBV19 to TRBJ2-3, with 10 bases identical to TRBD2. The CDR3 spans 15 residues. The V gene end was trimmed by 5 bases and the J gene end by 4 bases; junction bases not matched to a gene: 6. Germline lookup yields CDR1 LNHDA and CDR2 SQIVND (reference sequence). CDR3 residues: CASSASGGVADTQYF. The CDR3 bases are TGTGCCAGTAGTGCAAGCGGGGGGGTTGCAGATACGCAGTATTTT.

CDR3 nucleotides: TGTGCCAGCAGTTTAGGCGGGAGTGGGTACGAGCAGTACTTC. Amino acid sequence: CASSLGGSGYEQYF. The chain recombines TRBV27 with TRBJ2-7; 7 bases match TRBD2. Trimming took 2 bases from V and 4 from J; bases not matched to a gene: 5. The germline V gene encodes CDR1 MNHEY and CDR2 SMNVEV (reference sequence). The CDR3 runs to 14 residues.

This clone was recorded only once. The chain recombines TRBV10-2 with TRBJ2-7; 7 bases align to TRBD2. Germline V gene lookup returns CDR1 WSHSY and CDR2 SAAADI. J was trimmed by 2 bases and V by 3 bases; bases with no gene match: 10. The CDR3 totals 16 residues. CDR3 sequence reads: CASSDWELALTYEQYF. Written as DNA, the CDR3 is TGCGCCAGCAGTGACTGGGAACTAGCGTTAACCTACGAGCAGTACTTC.